This passage covers 22 T cell receptor beta chains from one sample sequenced in a study of beta chain features in type 1 diabetes. What was sequenced were expressed TCRB transcripts, since all of the isolated RNA had been reverse transcribed. This table comes from immunoSEQ multiplex PCR, and its TCRdb copy is limited to in-frame clones, with some not included. Among 240,000 or so clones listed, approximately 15% were seen once. Their antigen targets remain unknown. Broader study findings: There was a moderate but significant shortening of TCRB CDR3s in all four CD4+ subsets of Type 1 diabetes patients.

Sequenced: naive CD4+ T cells from blood. The receptors shown here come from a young man with type 1 diabetes.

This clone turned up a few times. The V call is TRBV7-9, the J call TRBJ2-2, with a weak D call TRBD1 (7 bases). Looked up from germline, CDR1 is SEHNR and CDR2 is FQNEAQ (reference sequence). This CDR3 spans 16 amino acids. V lost 6 bases to trimming and J lost 6 bases, with 20 bases between them. The DNA of the CDR3 is TGTGCCAGCAGTAGTCCCCGGGACAGCGGGTCCGGGGAGCTGTTTTTT. Encoded protein: CASSSPRDSGSGELFF.

The rearrangement joins TRBV5-1 to TRBJ2-3; D is unclear. V was shortened by 3 bases and J by 4 bases, with 9 bases between the two germline ends. This CDR3 region has 13 residues. Germline V gene data show CDR1 as SGHRS and CDR2 as YFSETQ. Here the CDR3 DNA reads TGCGCCAGCAGCTCTGAGGTTCCAGATACGCAGTATTTT. Amino acid sequence: CASSSEVPDTQYF.

This clone has a handful of counts. The chain combines TRBV28 with TRBJ1-2; 9 bases are shared with TRBD1. J was trimmed by 4 bases and V by 4 bases; bases with no gene match: 4. Germline V lookup: CDR1 MDHEN, CDR2 SYDVKM. This CDR3 region has 14 residues. The CDR3 nucleotides read TGTGCCAGCAGTTCAGGACAGGGGACCTATGGCTACACCTTC. Residues: CASSSGQGTYGYTF.

This clone was seen a few times. The J gene is TRBJ2-5, the V gene TRBV4-1; no clear D. Germline-derived CDR1 and CDR2 are MGHRA and YSYEKL. The CDR3 consists of 15 residues. Trimming took 1 base from V and 5 from J, leaving 14 bases between them. CDR3 nucleotides: TGCGCCAGCAGCCAAGGGGCCTCCAGCCAGGAGACCCAGTACTTC. It encodes CASSQGASSQETQYF.

This chain connects TRBV27 to TRBJ2-6; 8 nucleotides line up with TRBD1. The J segment lost 5 bases and the V segment lost 5 bases, leaving 2 bases of the junction unmatched. There are 14 residues in the CDR3. Germline CDR1 reads MNHEY; CDR2 reads SMNVEV (reference sequence). The CDR3: CASSQGAWANVLTF. CDR3 nucleotides: TGTGCCAGCAGTCAGGGGGCTTGGGCCAACGTCCTGACTTTC.

Regarding this clone: One junction end does not reproduce the germline sequence, and a read error may be involved. This chain uses TRBV4-1 with TRBJ2-3, with TRBD2 matching 9 bases. Germline V lookup: CDR1 MGHRA, CDR2 YSYEKL. The CDR3 has 16 amino acids. CDR3 in amino acids: CASSRRLAESTDTQYF. The DNA of the CDR3 is TGTGCCAGCAGCCGTCGACTAGCGGAGAGCACAGATACGCAGTATTTT.

This clone was seen just once. The chain carries TRBV7-8 and TRBJ1-3, with TRBD1 matching over 7 bases. Germline-derived CDR1 and CDR2 are SGHVS and FQNEAQ. The CDR3 loop spans 16 amino acids. Losses at the gene ends were 1 base for V and 2 bases for J; bases not matched to a gene: 5. The CDR3 coding sequence is TGTGCCAGCAGCTTAGGAACCGACAGGGCTGGAAACACCATATATTTT. Translated, it gives CASSLGTDRAGNTIYF. The full variable domain, completed using reference TRBV7-8 and TRBJ1-3, is GAGVSQSPRYKVAKRGQDVALRCDPISGHVSLFWYQQALGQGPEFLTYFQNEAQLDKSGLPSDRFFAERPEGSVSTLKIQRTQQEDSAVYLCASSLGTDRAGNTIYFGEGSWLTVV.

The table lists this clone with a few counts. V usage is TRBV30 and J usage is TRBJ1-6, with no clear D. The germline V gene encodes CDR1 GTSNPN and CDR2 SVGIG (reference sequence). The V gene lost 1 base and the J gene lost 8 bases, with 12 bases spanning the gap. The CDR3 extends over 14 amino acids. Here the CDR3 reads CAWSGGKRDSPLHF. CDR3 nucleotide sequence: TGTGCCTGGAGTGGAGGGAAAAGGGATTCACCCCTCCACTTT.

This clone has only a few counts. This sample also contains other DNA sequences that code for the same CDR3. This rearrangement joins TRBV7-9 to TRBJ2-3, with 14 bases identical to TRBD2. CDR3 size: 16 residues. Germline lookup yields CDR1 SEHNR and CDR2 FQNEAQ (reference sequence). V gave up 5 bases and J gave up 2 bases; unmatched junction bases: 3. Written as DNA, the CDR3 is TGTGCCAGCAGCCCGGGACTAGCGGGAGTCACAGATACGCAGTATTTT. Its protein is CASSPGLAGVTDTQYF.

The rearrangement links TRBV7-6 to TRBJ2-3, with D unresolved. The V gene's germline CDR1 is SGHVS and CDR2 FNYEAQ. V was cut by 2 bases and J by 5 bases, with 8 bases left in between. The CDR3 covers 13 residues. This CDR3 is CASSLSRKDTQYF. The CDR3 nucleotides are TGTGCCAGCAGCTTATCCCGTAAAGATACGCAGTATTTT.

This sequence joins TRBV7-9 and TRBJ1-4; 7 nucleotides match TRBD1. The germline V gene encodes CDR1 SEHNR and CDR2 FQNEAQ (reference sequence). The CDR3 extends over 18 amino acids. V was pared by 1 base and J by 5 bases, with 13 bases of the junction left unmatched. The CDR3 DNA is TGTGCCAGCAGCTTAGGGGGGGACAGTAACCCCCCGAATGAAAAACTGTTTTTT. Translating it yields CASSLGGDSNPPNEKLFF.

This clone was counted between two and nine times. V is TRBV6-6 and J is TRBJ1-1; 7 nucleotides align to TRBD1. The CDR3 totals 15 residues. Germline V gives CDR1 MNHNY, CDR2 SVGAGI (reference sequence). The V gene end was trimmed by 8 bases and the J gene end by 3 bases; junction bases not matched to a gene: 12. The CDR3 coding sequence is TGTGCCAGCTACCCACCGGGCCAGGGGGACACTGAAGCTTTCTTT. Protein: CASYPPGQGDTEAFF.

This clone has more than one count but fewer than ten. The J gene is TRBJ2-1, the V gene TRBV4-2; perhaps TRBD1 as D (5 bases). Trimming removed 3 bases at V and 1 base at J, with 7 bases between. The CDR3 is made up of 14 amino acids. Germline-derived CDR1 and CDR2 are LGHNA and YNFKEQ. CDR3 sequence reads: CASSQGRSYNEQFF. The DNA of the CDR3 is TGTGCCAGCAGCCAGGGGCGTTCCTACAATGAGCAGTTCTTC.

The V and J genes are TRBV12-5 and TRBJ2-3, with D hard to call. V was trimmed by 2 bases and J by 4 bases, leaving 10 bases between them. The CDR3 spans 14 residues. Germline assignment: CDR1 LGHNT and CDR2 FRNRAP. CDR3 protein: CASGLYSGPDTQYF. In nucleotides, the CDR3 is TGTGCTAGTGGTTTGTACAGTGGCCCAGATACGCAGTATTTT.

This clone was observed a few times. This sequence joins TRBV5-1 and TRBJ1-2, with D perhaps matching TRBD1 (6 bases). Trimming cost V 2 bases and J 6 bases, with 17 bases left between them. The CDR3 runs to 15 residues. Germline-derived CDR1 and CDR2 are SGHRS and YFSETQ. The DNA of the CDR3 is TGCGCCAGCAGCTTAGGACAGCCCCAATTTGATGGCTACACCTTC. Its protein product is CASSLGQPQFDGYTF.

The chain uses TRBV7-9 and TRBJ1-1; 8 positions agree with TRBD1. Trimming removed 7 bases from V and 0 bases from J; junction bases left unmatched: 7. Germline V gives CDR1 SEHNR, CDR2 FQNEAQ (reference sequence). The CDR3 loop spans 15 amino acids. In DNA, the CDR3 is TGTGCCAGCATACGGGACAGGATTATGAACACTGAAGCTTTCTTT. Its protein product is CASIRDRIMNTEAFF. The variable domain in full, completed from reference TRBV7-9 and TRBJ1-1, reads DTGVSQNPRHKITKRGQNVTFRCDPISEHNRLYWYRQTLGQGPEFLTYFQNEAQLEKSRLLSDRFSAERPKGSFSTLEIQRTEQGDSAMYLCASIRDRIMNTEAFFGQGTRLTVV.

This clone was observed a handful of times. The CDR3 DNA sequence: TGTGCCAGTACCCACTCTCCTTCCTTCGGGCAGCCCCAGCATTTT. Protein product: CASTHSPSFGQPQHF. The chain employs TRBV19 and TRBJ1-5; D not certain. Trimming stripped 7 bases from V and 7 bases from J, with 20 bases between. CDR3 length: 15 residues. Germline lookup yields CDR1 LNHDA and CDR2 SQIVND (reference sequence).

A few counts support this clone. The rearrangement uses TRBV11-2 and TRBJ2-5, with 9 bases that match TRBD1. The CDR3 has 16 residues. The V gene's germline CDR1 is SGHAT and CDR2 FQNNGV. J lost 2 bases, V lost 4 bases, and 8 bases had no gene match. The CDR3 coding sequence is TGTGCCAGCAGCTCCGGGACAGGGTATCCTCAAGAGACCCAGTACTTC. Residues: CASSSGTGYPQETQYF.

The V and J genes are TRBV27 and TRBJ2-2, with D uncertain. This CDR3 contains 16 residues. Trimming cost V 5 bases and J 5 bases, with 18 bases left between them. Germline values: CDR1 MNHEY, CDR2 SMNVEV (reference sequence). This CDR3 is CASSSPRSRRTGELFF. The CDR3 DNA reads TGTGCCAGCAGTAGCCCGCGGTCAAGAAGGACCGGGGAGCTGTTTTTT.

The CDR3 is CASSQPSPGQGYQETQYF. DNA of the CDR3: TGCGCCAGCAGCCAACCGTCGCCGGGACAGGGATACCAAGAGACCCAGTACTTC. The rearrangement joins TRBV4-3 to TRBJ2-5; TRBD1 aligns across 9 bases. V was clipped by 2 bases and J by 0 bases; unmatched bases: 10. There are 18 residues in the CDR3. Germline CDR1 reads LGHNA; CDR2 reads YSLEER.

The rearrangement joins TRBV19 to TRBJ2-7; 7 nucleotides match TRBD2. This CDR3 contains 15 residues. Germline V gene data show CDR1 as LNHDA and CDR2 as SQIVND (reference sequence). Trimming removed 5 bases from V and 0 bases from J; junction bases left unmatched: 7. The CDR3 DNA sequence: TGTGCCAGTAGTCCCGTCACTAGCGCCTCCTACGAGCAGTACTTC. Protein sequence: CASSPVTSASYEQYF.

In its sample, this clone was seen a few times. The chain couples TRBV30 to TRBJ1-6; tentative D call: TRBD1 (5 bases). Germline V gene data show CDR1 as GTSNPN and CDR2 as SVGIG (reference sequence). This CDR3 has 13 amino acids. Trimming took 4 bases from V and 7 from J, leaving 11 bases between them. CDR3 DNA sequence: TGTGCCTGGACCGGGGGTAACAATTCACCCCTCCACTTT. Its protein product is CAWTGGNNSPLHF. Using reference TRBV30 and TRBJ1-6 for the parts outside the CDR3, the full variable domain is SQTIHQWPATLVQPVGSPLSLECTVEGTSNPNLYWYRQAAGRGLQLLFYSVGIGQISSEVPQNLSASRPQDRQFILSSKKLLLSDSGFYLCAWTGGNNSPLHFGNGTRLTVT.